This T cell receptor (beta chain) was captured by sequencing in a study of blood T cell repertoires in COVID-19. For the study at large: COVID-19 samples from acute and convalescent phases originated in the United States, Italy and Spain.

Germline CDR1 reads KGHSH; CDR2 reads LQKENI. This CDR3 is built from 18 residues. Trimming stripped 1 base from V and 2 bases from J, with 20 bases between. Profiling relied on immunoSEQ multiplex PCR, and the TCRdb table lists in-frame clones only, not all of them. The sample has around 32,000 clones, 85% to 95% seen once; the top ten hold about 0.99%. The sequenced sample consisted of peripheral blood. The chain employs TRBV18 and TRBJ1-1; tentative D call: TRBD1 (6 bases). The source of this sequence is a male donor with active COVID-19. The CDR3 sequence: CASSPLGVQGKLNTEAFF. CDR3 in DNA: TGTGCCAGCTCACCACTTGGCGTCCAGGGGAAGTTAAACACTGAAGCTTTCTTT.